The T cell receptor beta chain described here comes from a study of shared clonotypes between healthy human individuals. Broader study findings: Relative to clonotypes present in all four donors, those not shared had lower generation probabilities.

Terminally differentiated effector memory CD45RA+ cells were excluded from the naive CD8 cells, which were CD45RO-negative and positively selected for CCR7. Sequencing was performed with immunoSEQ multiplex PCR; in TCRdb, only in-frame clones are kept and a portion is missing. The sample yields 1.5 million to 2.5 million clones, approximately 95% seen once. The CDR3 covers 13 residues. V dropped 3 bases and J dropped 4 bases, with 10 bases sitting between them. Germline-derived CDR1 and CDR2 are LNHDA and SQIVND (reference sequence). With regard to this clone: What it binds is not known.

The V and J genes are TRBV19 and TRBJ2-7; no clear D. The receptor was derived from a man aged 18 to 30 in good health. Input material: naive CD8+ T cells sorted from blood. The CDR3 bases are TGTGCCAGTAGTATTCGAATGGATTACGAGCAGTACTTC. Amino acid sequence: CASSIRMDYEQYF.